These 3 T cell receptor beta chains were sequenced from one sample in a study of cytomegalovirus exposure and HLA in healthy donors (dated by TCRdb to the late 2010s). Library generation was performed with the immunoSEQ multiplex PCR assay. A mixture of 60 forward primers for TCR Vbeta segments and 13 reverse primers for TCR Jbeta segments was used in the multiplex PCR. This immuneACCESS table, as held by TCRdb, lists in-frame sequences with V and J called but not all clones. Of the missing ones, under half trace to an unresolved V gene in checked studies; the others have no known cause. The sample's clone listing holds approximately 76,000 clones. The ten largest clones represent 3.5% to 4.5% of the sample. Specimen: PBMCs. The receptors were gathered from a man between 18 and 29 years old in good health and CMV-seropositive.

The gene calls are TRBV2 and TRBJ1-2; tentatively, D is TRBD1 (6 bases). CDR1 and CDR2 from the germline V gene are SNHLY and FYNNEI. The CDR3 covers 18 residues. V lost 2 bases and J 4 bases, leaving 23 bases between the germline ends. This chain's CDR3 is CASSEHAGGRVVGYGYTF. Written as DNA, the CDR3 is TGTGCCAGCAGTGAACACGCGGGGGGCCGGGTTGTGGGCTATGGCTACACCTTC.

The V and J genes are TRBV7-2 and TRBJ1-2; D perhaps matches TRBD1 (5 bases). This CDR3 region has 13 residues. Germline-derived CDR1 and CDR2 are SGHTA and FQGNSA. Trimming took off 1 base at V and 4 bases at J, with 7 bases between the two ends. The CDR3 DNA is TGTGCCAGCAGCTTAGAGGGGATCTATGGCTACACCTTC. This translates into CASSLEGIYGYTF.

This sequence joins TRBV28 and TRBJ2-7; maybe TRBD2 (5 bases). Trimming left V 6 bases short and J 2 bases short, with 14 bases between. Per germline, CDR1 MDHEN and CDR2 SYDVKM. The CDR3 sequence is 14 residues long. The DNA of the CDR3 is TGTGCCAGCAGGGGTCCGAGGAGGCCCTACGAGCAGTACTTC. It is translated as CASRGPRRPYEQYF.